Sequencing of this TCR beta chain was carried out in a study of blood T cells in healthy people across ages. Primed by a sample-barcoded 5' primer and a J-beta primer mix, a second PCR proceeded for 7 to 11 cycles. Through a template-switch adaptor with 12 random nucleotides, each cDNA molecule received a tag. All samples gave at least 2.5 million CDR3-containing paired-end reads. TCRdb itself ran the 5' RACE reads through MiXCR, one entry per CDR3 protein. The table has about 1,400,000 distinct CDR3 sequences, around 42% seen once; the top ten hold roughly 8.2%. The study's findings and limits: The long-lived group displayed more naive CD4+ cells, plus higher diversity, than the aged donors did. Higher naive T cell percentage went strongly together with higher TCR beta diversity.

Germline assignment: CDR1 DFQATT and CDR2 SNEGSKA (reference sequence). The length of the CDR3 is 13 residues. Trimming removed 2 bases from V and 6 bases from J; junction bases left unmatched: 1. Remarks on this clonotype: Its cognate antigen is unknown.

Sequenced input: blood. This receptor was taken from a woman aged 18-30 years in good health. The genes are TRBV20-1 and TRBJ2-1, with TRBD2 identical over 10 bases. The CDR3 loop is CSARQRGGNEQFF. The DNA of the CDR3 is TGCAGTGCTAGACAGCGGGGGGGCAATGAGCAGTTCTTC.